This entry lists 27 T cell receptor beta chains sequenced from one sample in a study of T-cell reconstitution after alpha-beta-depleted transplantation in children. Preparation of the TCRbeta library used unique molecular identifiers. Via MiXCR, TCRdb re-called the PCR reads, giving one row per CDR3 protein. This table holds 250,000 or so distinct CDR3 sequences, 24% found once. Sequencing was performed on PBMCs, mostly from graft donor cells, taken 360 days after TCRalphabeta/CD19-depleted stem cell transplant. Source of these receptors: a female patient aged 2-10 years who had a stem cell transplant for congenital amegakaryocytic thrombocytopenia, so the T cells may come from the graft donor.

This clonotype was seen only once. The chain is built from TRBV20-1 and TRBJ2-7, with 12 bases fitting TRBD2. This CDR3 region has 14 residues. After removal of 5 bases from V and 6 bases from J, the junction contained 8 bases not matched to a gene. The germline CDR1 and CDR2 sequences are DFQATT and SNEGSKA (reference sequence). The DNA for the CDR3 is TGCAGTGCTGGCAGACTAGCGGGAGTGCTCGAGCAGTACTTC. It is translated as CSAGRLAGVLEQYF.

The chain employs TRBV2 and TRBJ2-2; D ambiguous. V lost 8 bases and J lost 6, with 19 bases in between. Germline CDR1 reads SNHLY; CDR2 reads FYNNEI. The CDR3 is made up of 15 amino acids. CDR3 residues: CASVEWAARSGELFF. CDR3 bases: TGTGCCAGCGTGGAATGGGCGGCGAGGTCCGGGGAGCTGTTTTTT.

The rearrangement joins TRBV9 to TRBJ1-6, with a possible D match to TRBD1 (5 bases). The germline V gene has CDR1 SGDLS and CDR2 YYNGEE. The CDR3 length is 15 residues. Trimming cost V 0 bases and J 9 bases, with 13 bases left between them. CDR3 loop: CASSVAPGETSPLHF. DNA for the CDR3: TGTGCCAGCAGCGTAGCTCCGGGGGAAACTTCACCCCTCCACTTT.

CDR3 DNA sequence: TGTGCCATCAGTCCAACTCGTGACACTGAAGCTTTCTTT. It specifies CAISPTRDTEAFF. The chain combines TRBV10-3 with TRBJ1-1; D unresolved. Per germline, CDR1 ENHRY and CDR2 SYGVKD. Trimming stripped 5 bases from V and 3 bases from J, with 10 bases between. The CDR3 runs 13 residues.

This clonotype was observed at least ten times. The gene calls are TRBV20-1 and TRBJ2-3; no firm D call. The V end lost 6 bases, the J end lost 9 bases, and 16 bases lay between the germline ends. Germline lookup yields CDR1 DFQATT and CDR2 SNEGSKA (reference sequence). The CDR3 consists of 12 residues. CDR3 sequence: CSARSPRETQYF. The CDR3 DNA reads as TGCAGTGCCCGATCCCCTAGAGAGACGCAGTATTTT.

This clonotype was seen more than once but under ten times. The chain recombines TRBV12-3 or TRBV12-4 with TRBJ2-1; tentatively, D is TRBD1 (5 bases). The CDR3 totals 14 residues. V dropped 5 bases and J dropped 5 bases, with 13 bases sitting between them. The CDR3 reads CASSLMQGNNEQFF. CDR3 DNA sequence: TGTGCCAGCAGTCTGATGCAGGGAAACAATGAGCAGTTCTTC.

This clonotype was counted between two and nine times. The V call is TRBV19, the J call TRBJ1-1; 9 bases line up with TRBD1. This CDR3 is built from 14 residues. With V trimmed by 7 bases and J by 1 base, 4 bases remained unmatched. Germline assignment: CDR1 LNHDA and CDR2 SQIVND (reference sequence). Here the CDR3 reads CASTGDRANTEAFF. DNA for the CDR3: TGTGCCAGTACGGGGGACAGGGCGAACACTGAAGCTTTCTTT.

This clonotype was observed once. The chain links TRBV18 to TRBJ1-6; 9 positions match TRBD1. The CDR3 spans 15 residues. Germline lookup yields CDR1 KGHSH and CDR2 LQKENI. Germline trimming cut 6 bases from V and 7 bases from J; bases unmatched to any gene: 7. The CDR3 reads CASSPGQGMNSPLHF. The CDR3 DNA is TGTGCCAGCTCTCCGGGACAGGGTATGAATTCACCCCTCCACTTT.

This clonotype has more than one count but fewer than ten. The chain couples TRBV12-3 or TRBV12-4 to TRBJ2-3; TRBD1 or TRBD2 may be the D gene (5 bases each). This CDR3 comprises 15 residues. Between the trimmed V and J ends, which lost 2 bases and 3 bases, there was a span of 12 bases. In DNA form, the CDR3 reads TGTGCCAGCAGTTTATGGGGGTTAGGGACAGATACGCAGTATTTT. The encoded protein is CASSLWGLGTDTQYF.

This clonotype has just a few counts. The chain joins TRBV6-2 or TRBV6-3 to TRBJ2-1; D is ambiguous. This CDR3 spans 18 amino acids. Germline V gives CDR1 MNHEY, CDR2 SVGEGT. Trimming cost V 4 bases and J 5 bases, with 24 bases left between them. For the CDR3, the DNA is TGTGCCAGCAGTTGGCCTCCTCCGGTTCTATCCTGGCACAATGAGCAGTTCTTC. This codes for CASSWPPPVLSWHNEQFF.

The table lists this clonotype with many counts. The V call is TRBV12-3 or TRBV12-4, the J call TRBJ2-2, with TRBD1 identical over 12 bases. Trimming took 6 bases from V and 5 from J; bases not matched to a gene: 4. CDR3 length equals 15 residues. CDR3 nucleotide sequence: TGTGCCAGCAGCAGGGACAGGGGGCAAACCGGGGAGCTGTTTTTT. Its protein product is CASSRDRGQTGELFF.

This clonotype was found a few times. This chain links TRBV2 with TRBJ1-5; no definite D call. From germline, CDR1 is SNHLY and CDR2 FYNNEI. The V gene lost 1 base and the J gene lost 5 bases, with 6 bases spanning the gap. This CDR3 has 13 residues. CDR3 nucleotides: TGTGCCAGCAGTGAAGTGCGGGATCAGCCCCAGCATTTT. Its protein product is CASSEVRDQPQHF.

The V gene is TRBV4-2, the J gene TRBJ2-3; D perhaps matches TRBD2 (6 bases). Germline CDR1 is LGHNA and CDR2 is YNFKEQ. This CDR3 has 15 residues. V was shortened by 1 base and J by 3 bases, with 11 bases between the two germline ends. CDR3 DNA: TGTGCCAGCAGCCAAGGGCACGGGGGAACAGATACGCAGTATTTT. Amino acid sequence: CASSQGHGGTDTQYF.

The rearrangement uses TRBV11-2 and TRBJ2-5, with D perhaps assigned TRBD1 or TRBD2 (6 bases each). The CDR3 is 18 amino acids. CDR1 is SGHAT and CDR2 is FQNNGV in the germline V gene. Trimming shortened V by 3 bases and J by 5 bases, and 25 bases separated the two germline ends. CDR3 bases: TGTGCCAGCAGCTTTGGGGGGACCCACGGCAGGGGCGGGGAGACCCAGTACTTC. This sequence encodes CASSFGGTHGRGGETQYF.

This clonotype was seen just once. A read error may account for a junction end that differs from germline. The CDR3 nucleotides are TGTTCCAGCAGCCTGGGCAGGGCGTACAACACTGAAGCTTTCTTT. The encoded protein is CSSSLGRAYNTEAFF. The chain links TRBV5-4 to TRBJ1-1, with D tentatively TRBD1 (5 bases). The germline V gene encodes CDR1 SGHNT and CDR2 YYREEE (reference sequence). The CDR3 is 15 residues long.

V and J are TRBV20-1 and TRBJ2-5; D remains ambiguous. The CDR3 consists of 14 residues. The V and J ends lost 2 bases and 5 bases respectively, with 15 bases between them. The V gene's germline CDR1 is DFQATT and CDR2 SNEGSKA (reference sequence). The CDR3 DNA reads as TGCAGTGCTAGACTAGAATGGCAATCGGAGACCCAGTACTTC. Protein: CSARLEWQSETQYF.

This clonotype was seen more than once but under ten times. V and J are TRBV6-1 and TRBJ1-5; 7 positions agree with TRBD1. CDR1 is MNHNS and CDR2 is SASEGT in the germline V gene. This CDR3 has 12 residues. J gave up 6 bases and V 6 bases, and 2 bases lay outside the gene matches. The CDR3 sequence is CASSQGGQPQHF. The CDR3 DNA reads TGTGCCAGCAGCCAGGGGGGTCAGCCCCAGCATTTT.

Many counts were recorded for this clonotype. The V and J genes are TRBV5-1 and TRBJ1-1, with 7 bases that match TRBD1. The CDR3 runs 14 residues. After removal of 1 base from V and 5 bases from J, the junction contained 5 bases not matched to a gene. Germline V gene lookup returns CDR1 SGHRS and CDR2 YFSETQ. The CDR3 sequence: CASSLQGVRTEAFF. The CDR3 DNA reads as TGCGCCAGCAGCTTGCAGGGGGTAAGGACTGAAGCTTTCTTT.

This clonotype was observed a single time. This rearrangement joins TRBV11-2 to TRBJ2-7; no definite D call. CDR3 length: 16 amino acids. From germline, CDR1 is SGHAT and CDR2 FQNNGV. Trimming removed 0 bases from V and 0 bases from J, with 12 bases in between. The CDR3 region is CASSLDARLGSYEQYF. The CDR3 DNA follows: TGTGCCAGCAGCTTAGATGCCAGACTCGGCTCCTACGAGCAGTACTTC.

This rearrangement joins TRBV20-1 to TRBJ1-4; D ambiguous. CDR3 length equals 13 residues. Germline V gene lookup returns CDR1 DFQATT and CDR2 SNEGSKA (reference sequence). V dropped 3 bases and J dropped 4 bases, with 9 bases sitting between them. The CDR3 DNA follows: TGCAGTGCTAGCTCTGGGTTTAATGAAAAACTGTTTTTT. It encodes CSASSGFNEKLFF.

This clonotype has more than one count but fewer than ten. This chain connects TRBV6-1 to TRBJ2-3; TRBD2 is a possible D gene (5 bases). The CDR3 runs 15 residues. Trimming removed 5 bases at V and 2 bases at J, with 14 bases between. CDR1 MNHNS and CDR2 SASEGT come from the germline V gene. The CDR3 bases are TGTGCCAGCAGTCCCATTGTTCGGGACACAGATACGCAGTATTTT. Translating gives CASSPIVRDTDTQYF.

CDR3 coding DNA: TGTGCCAGCAGACGGACTAGCCTGCACGAGCAGTACTTC. As protein: CASRRTSLHEQYF. V gene TRBV6-1 combines with J gene TRBJ2-7, with TRBD2 identical over 8 bases. The V and J ends lost 6 bases and 5 bases, in that order; junction bases with no gene match: 6. Germline-derived CDR1 and CDR2 are MNHNS and SASEGT. The CDR3 length is 13 residues.

This clonotype was found a few times. This chain joins TRBV20-1 and TRBJ2-1, with TRBD2 identical over 14 bases. The germline V gene has CDR1 DFQATT and CDR2 SNEGSKA (reference sequence). This CDR3 spans 15 amino acids. The J segment lost 13 bases and the V segment lost 5 bases, leaving 13 bases of the junction unmatched. The CDR3 loop is CSAGTSGSRTGDQFF. Written as DNA, the CDR3 is TGCAGTGCTGGGACTAGCGGGAGTAGAACGGGTGACCAGTTCTTC.

In its sample, this clonotype was seen a few times. The V gene is TRBV7-2, the J gene TRBJ2-5, with 7 positions matching TRBD2. Germline V gene lookup returns CDR1 SGHTA and CDR2 FQGNSA. V lost 5 bases and J lost 5; bases outside the gene matches: 8. CDR3 size: 14 residues. This chain's CDR3 is CASSADSGGETQYF. For the CDR3, the DNA is TGTGCCAGCAGCGCCGACTCCGGGGGGGAGACCCAGTACTTC.

There are a few counts of this clonotype. The gene calls are TRBV5-1 and TRBJ2-1; perhaps TRBD1 as D (6 bases). CDR1 and CDR2 (germline): SGHRS, YFSETQ. This CDR3 is built from 16 residues. V was trimmed by 2 bases and J by 2 bases, leaving 14 bases between them. CDR3 protein: CASSLSQGWTYNEQFF. The CDR3 DNA follows: TGCGCCAGCAGCTTAAGTCAGGGGTGGACCTACAATGAGCAGTTCTTC.

In its sample, this clonotype was seen many times. This chain links TRBV20-1 with TRBJ1-1; no firm D call. V was clipped by 2 bases and J by 4 bases, with 14 bases between them. There are 14 residues in the CDR3. Germline CDR1 and CDR2: DFQATT and SNEGSKA (reference sequence). The CDR3 loop is CSARNQFSSTEAFF. DNA of the CDR3: TGCAGTGCTAGAAATCAGTTTTCGAGCACTGAAGCTTTCTTT.

The chain joins TRBV12-3 or TRBV12-4 to TRBJ1-4; D unclear. This CDR3 comprises 13 residues. V dropped 2 bases and J dropped 5 bases, with 6 bases sitting between them. CDR3 sequence (DNA): TGTGCCAGCAGTTTACCAGAAAATGAAAAACTGTTTTTT. Translated, it gives CASSLPENEKLFF.